This T cell receptor beta chain appears in the sequencing data of a study of identical twins. Findings of the study overall: In drawing conclusions, the study used cross-sectional statistical analysis and did not follow the same donors.

TCRdb fed the 5' RACE reads into MiXCR, producing one record per CDR3 protein. The profile shows 1.5 million or so distinct CDR3 sequences, around 33% of them singletons. The germline V gene encodes CDR1 MGHRA and CDR2 YSYEKL. V was clipped by 3 bases and J by 4 bases; unmatched bases: 5. The CDR3 is 15 amino acids. On this clonotype itself: The antigen is not known.

The clonotype originates from a newborn girl in good health. Material for sequencing was cord blood. This sequence joins TRBV4-1 and TRBJ2-2; 7 nucleotides align to TRBD1. CDR3 nucleotides: TGCGCCAGCAGCCATCCCGGGACAGCCACCGGGGAGCTGTTTTTT. It yields the protein CASSHPGTATGELFF.